This TCR beta chain originates from a study of T cell responses to AZD1222 COVID-19 vaccine. This clone showed up just once. Germline lookup yields CDR1 MNHEY and CDR2 SVGEGT. Trimming stripped 2 bases from V and 2 bases from J, with 6 bases between. This CDR3 has 13 residues. Some clones are missing from TCRdb's copy, which holds only in-frame ones; the method was immunoSEQ multiplex PCR. The sample lists around 77,000 clones, around 90% occurring once. The sequence derives from an adult in good health. Sample: peripheral blood, taken on day 0 of AZD1222 vaccination. The V call is TRBV6-2 or TRBV6-3, the J call TRBJ1-2; D gene uncertain. This chain's CDR3 is CASSYSKNYGYTF. In DNA form, the CDR3 reads TGTGCCAGCAGTTACAGCAAAAACTATGGCTACACCTTC.